This T cell receptor (beta chain) originates from a study of blood T cell repertoires in COVID-19. The study drew participants aged roughly 18 to 95 years from approximately 25 US areas. The study assigned cohorts using participant-reported clinical history. Original analysis: Estimated nucleated cell counts came from reference gene primer amplification. Method: immunoSEQ multiplex PCR; TCRdb's copy keeps in-frame clones and lacks some. The V and J calls and the clone size are those of that table, but D and trimming were determined from the DNA. This sample has more than 200,000 clones, with around nine tenths found just once. Per the germline V gene, CDR1 is SGHRS and CDR2 is YFSETQ. Trimming left V 4 bases short and J 3 bases short, with 23 bases between. The CDR3 loop spans 17 amino acids.

This chain uses TRBV5-1 with TRBJ2-7, with D perhaps TRBD1 (6 bases). Sample: PBMCs or T cells enriched from blood (not recorded which). This TCR came from a woman aged 45-65 years who had recovered from COVID-19. The CDR3 DNA reads as TGCGCCAGCAGCCGTAACCCTACAGGGCCTAATCACTACGAGCAGTACTTC. This codes for CASSRNPTGPNHYEQYF.